The rows below give T cell receptor beta chains drawn from one sample of a study of Tregs in tolerant kidney transplant recipients. TCRdb's copy holds only in-frame clones and misses some; the assay was immunoSEQ multiplex PCR. The sample gives fewer than 80,000 clones, roughly 91% of which show up once; 0.39% is in the top ten. This material consisted of CD4+ T cells from blood, taken before the transplant. These receptor sequences come from a human donor who received a combined kidney and bone marrow transplant. The CDR3 runs from the conserved cysteine through the conserved F or W. A D gene is named only where the DNA matches it firmly. Size is omitted from some rows. Given values are once, few, many or a class for expanded clones.

TRBJ2-5,NA,TRBD2,TRBV7-3,TGTGCCAGCAGCCCCGCCGGACTAGCGGGAGAGACCCAGTACTTC,CASSPAGLAGETQYF
TRBJ2-3,NA,TRBD1,TRBV2,TGTGCCAGCAACGGACAGGGTTTGTCGGGGCAGTATTTT,CASNGQGLSGQYF
TRBJ1-4,NA,NA,TRBV10-2,TGCGCCAGCAGTGAGCTCTCAACTAATGAAAAACTGTTTTTT,CASSELSTNEKLFF
TRBJ1-2,NA,TRBD1,TRBV7-2,TGTGCCAGCAGCTTGGGCCGGGACAGGGGGCATGGCTACACCTTC,CASSLGRDRGHGYTF
TRBJ2-3,NA,NA,TRBV5-1,TGCGCCAGCAGCTACGAGACTGATATTAGCACAGATACGCAGTATTTT,CASSYETDISTDTQYF
TRBJ1-2,NA,TRBD1,TRBV11-2,TGTGCCAGCAGCCTCGACAGGGCCTATGGCTACACCTTC,CASSLDRAYGYTF
TRBJ1-5,NA,NA,TRBV11-1,TGTGCCAGCAGCTTAGGCACAGGGCTCTCCCAGCCCCAGCATTTT,CASSLGTGLSQPQHF
TRBJ2-7,NA,NA,TRBV10-3,TGTGCCATCTCTAAGGTGGGCGATACTTCCTACGAGCAGTACTTC,CAISKVGDTSYEQYF
TRBJ2-1,NA,TRBD2,TRBV28,TGTGCCAGCAGGCCGGGGGGACTAGCGGGAAGAGATGAGCAGTTCTTC,CASRPGGLAGRDEQFF
TRBJ1-3,NA,NA,TRBV23-1,TGCGCCAGCAGTCCAGATTACCTCTGTGGAAACACCATATATTTT,CASSPDYLCGNTIYF
TRBJ2-5,NA,TRBD2,TRBV7-2,TGTGCCAGCAGCTTACAGAGCGGGAACCAAGAGACCCAGTACTTC,CASSLQSGNQETQYF
TRBJ2-3,NA,TRBD2,TRBV30,TGTGCCGCGAAGGTCGGGAGGGGCACAGATACGCAGTATTTT,CAAKVGRGTDTQYF
TRBJ1-5,NA,TRBD1,TRBV15,TGTGCCACCAGCGGCCTCCCTTTGGTCAGGGGGTATCAGCCCCAGCATTTT,CATSGLPLVRGYQPQHF
TRBJ1-4,NA,NA,TRBV30,TGTGCCTGGAGCTTCAGGGCAAGCGAAAAACTGTTTTTT,CAWSFRASEKLFF
TRBJ2-2,NA,TRBD2,TRBV7-9,TGTGCCAGCAGCTTAACTAGCGGACACACCGGGGAGCTGTTTTTT,CASSLTSGHTGELFF
TRBJ2-7,NA,NA,TRBV25-1,TGTGCCAGCAGACCTGTTGGACAGAACTACGAGCAGTACTTC,CASRPVGQNYEQYF
TRBJ2-3,NA,TRBD2,TRBV29-1,TGCAGCGACCAGGGACTAGCGGTCAGCACAGATACGCAGTATTTT,CSDQGLAVSTDTQYF
TRBJ2-7,NA,NA,TRBV18,TGTGCCAGCTTAGCAGGAGGGACTTACGAGCAGTACTTC,CASLAGGTYEQYF
TRBJ2-3,NA,TRBD2,TRBV27,TGTGCCAGCAGTTTGGGTAGCGGGACCACAGATACGCAGTATTTT,CASSLGSGTTDTQYF
TRBJ2-7,NA,TRBD1,TRBV4-1,TGCGCCAGCAGCCATCCCGGACAGGACATCTCCTACGAGCAGTACTTC,CASSHPGQDISYEQYF
TRBJ1-1,NA,NA,TRBV7-3,TGTGCCAGCAGCTTAACGGGCAGCTTGAACACTGAAGCTTTCTTT,CASSLTGSLNTEAFF
TRBJ2-7,NA,TRBD2,TRBV28,TGTGCCAGCGGGACTACCGACTACGAGCAGTACTTC,CASGTTDYEQYF
TRBJ2-1,NA,NA,TRBV4-1,TGCGCCAGCAGCCAAGATGGGGGCGGCCTCTCCTACAATGAGCAGTTCTTC,CASSQDGGGLSYNEQFF
TRBJ1-5,NA,NA,TRBV2,TGTGCCAGCACAGGGAATGTAAGGCTGAATCAGCCCCAGCATTTT,CASTGNVRLNQPQHF
TRBJ2-5,NA,NA,TRBV28,TGTGCCAGCAGCTTCCCGGGACACATCGAGACCCAGTACTTC,CASSFPGHIETQYF
TRBJ2-7,NA,TRBD2,TRBV27,TGTGCCAGCAGTTTATATCCTCCCGGGACTACCTTAGGGATGGGCTACGAGCAGTACTTC,CASSLYPPGTTLGMGYEQYF
TRBJ2-1,NA,NA,TRBV30,TGTGCCTGGAACTGGGGCACCTACAATGAGCAGTTCTTC,CAWNWGTYNEQFF
TRBJ2-7,NA,NA,TRBV2,TGTGCCAGCAGTTTCCGTCTAGCTCCCGGCGAGCAGTACTTC,CASSFRLAPGEQYF
TRBJ2-7,few,TRBD2,TRBV7-2,TGTGCCAGCAGCCTCCTAGCGGGAGGCGGATTCTACGAGCAGTACTTC,CASSLLAGGGFYEQYF
TRBJ2-4,NA,TRBD1,TRBV10-3,TGTGCCATCAGTATACAGGGGGCTGAAAACATTCAGTACTTC,CAISIQGAENIQYF
TRBJ2-1,NA,TRBD2,TRBV27,TGTGCCAGCAGTTTATTAGACGGGACTAGCCCCTCCTACAATGAGCAGTTCTTC,CASSLLDGTSPSYNEQFF
TRBJ2-1,NA,NA,TRBV11-2,TGTGCCAGCAGCAAAGCCCCTAGCGTAGAGTACAATGAGCAGTTCTTC,CASSKAPSVEYNEQFF
TRBJ1-4,NA,TRBD1,TRBV5-1,TGCGCCAGCAGCTCGGGACAGGGATACGAAAAACTGTTTTTT,CASSSGQGYEKLFF
TRBJ1-5,NA,TRBD1,TRBV5-6,TGTGCCAGCAGCTCCGACAGGGGTAGCAATCAGCCCCAGCATTTT,CASSSDRGSNQPQHF
TRBJ1-2,NA,TRBD1,TRBV25-1,TGTGCCAGCAGGGGGACAGGGCGCTTCTATGGCTACACCTTC,CASRGTGRFYGYTF
TRBJ2-4,NA,NA,TRBV9,TGTGCCAGCAGCGTACAGGGCAGCGACATTCAGTACTTC,CASSVQGSDIQYF
TRBJ1-4,NA,NA,TRBV18,TGTGCCAGCTCACCAAACGGGTTTGACGAAAAACTGTTTTTT,CASSPNGFDEKLFF
TRBJ2-2,NA,NA,TRBV27,TGTGCCAGCAGTTTTGGGTGGGGCGGCCCCACCGGGGAGCTGTTTTTT,CASSFGWGGPTGELFF
TRBJ1-2,NA,TRBD1,TRBV11-2,TGTGCCAGCAGCTTGGGCAGGGGGCTTCGCTTTTATGGCTACACCTTC,CASSLGRGLRFYGYTF
TRBJ2-1,NA,TRBD2,TRBV2,TGTGCCAGCAGTGAAAACGGGAGGGCCTGGGATGAGCAGTTCTTC,CASSENGRAWDEQFF
TRBJ2-7,NA,NA,TRBV18,TGTGCCAGCTCACCATTCGAAGCGGGTGAGCAGTACTTC,CASSPFEAGEQYF